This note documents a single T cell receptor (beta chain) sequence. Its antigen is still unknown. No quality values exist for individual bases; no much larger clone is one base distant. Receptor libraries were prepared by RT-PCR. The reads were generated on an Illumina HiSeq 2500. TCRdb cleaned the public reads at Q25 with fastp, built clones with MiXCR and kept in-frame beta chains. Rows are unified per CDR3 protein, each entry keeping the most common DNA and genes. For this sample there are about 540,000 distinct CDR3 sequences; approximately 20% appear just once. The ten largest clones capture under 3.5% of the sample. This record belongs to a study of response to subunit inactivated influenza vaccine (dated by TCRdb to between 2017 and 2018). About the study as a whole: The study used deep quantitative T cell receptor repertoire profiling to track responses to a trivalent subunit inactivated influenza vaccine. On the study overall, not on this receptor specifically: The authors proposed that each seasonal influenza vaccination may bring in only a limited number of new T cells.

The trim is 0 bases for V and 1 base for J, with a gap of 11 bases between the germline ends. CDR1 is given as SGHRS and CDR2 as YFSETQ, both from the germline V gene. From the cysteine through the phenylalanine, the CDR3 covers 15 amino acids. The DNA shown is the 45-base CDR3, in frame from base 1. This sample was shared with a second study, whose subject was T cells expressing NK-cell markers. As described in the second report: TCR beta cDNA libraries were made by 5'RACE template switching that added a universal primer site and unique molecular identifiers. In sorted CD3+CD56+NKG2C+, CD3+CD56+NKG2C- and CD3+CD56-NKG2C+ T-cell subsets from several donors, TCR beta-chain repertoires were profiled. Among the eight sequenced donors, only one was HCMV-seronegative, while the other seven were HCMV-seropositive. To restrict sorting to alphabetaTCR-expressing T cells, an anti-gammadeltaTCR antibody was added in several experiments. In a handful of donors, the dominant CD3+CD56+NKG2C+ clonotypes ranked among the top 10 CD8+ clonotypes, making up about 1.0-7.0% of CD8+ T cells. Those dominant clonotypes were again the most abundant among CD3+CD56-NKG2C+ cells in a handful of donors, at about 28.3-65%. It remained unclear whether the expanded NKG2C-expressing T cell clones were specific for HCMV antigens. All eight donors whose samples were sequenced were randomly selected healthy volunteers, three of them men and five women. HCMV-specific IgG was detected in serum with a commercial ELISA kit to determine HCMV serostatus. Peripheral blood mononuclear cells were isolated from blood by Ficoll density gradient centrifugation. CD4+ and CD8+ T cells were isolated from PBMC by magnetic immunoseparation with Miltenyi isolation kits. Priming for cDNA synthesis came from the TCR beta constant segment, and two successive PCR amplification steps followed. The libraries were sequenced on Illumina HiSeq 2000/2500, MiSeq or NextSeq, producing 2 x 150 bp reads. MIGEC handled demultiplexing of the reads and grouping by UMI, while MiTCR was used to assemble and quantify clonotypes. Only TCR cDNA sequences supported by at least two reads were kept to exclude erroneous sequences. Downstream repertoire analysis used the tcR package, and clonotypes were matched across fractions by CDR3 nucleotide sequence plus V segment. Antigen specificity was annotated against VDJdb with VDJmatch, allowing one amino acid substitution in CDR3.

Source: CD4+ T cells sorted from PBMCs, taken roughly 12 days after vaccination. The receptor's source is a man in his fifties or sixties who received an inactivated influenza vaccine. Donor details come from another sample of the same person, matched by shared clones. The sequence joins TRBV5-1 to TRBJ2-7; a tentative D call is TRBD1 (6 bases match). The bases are TGCGCCAGCAGCTTGGGGACAGCTCAATCCTACGAGCAGTACTTC. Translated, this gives CASSLGTAQSYEQYF.